A selection of T cell receptor beta chains follows, all from one sample in a study of T cells after yellow fever vaccination. TCRdb redid the calling of the 5' RACE reads with MiXCR, one entry per CDR3 protein. The sample includes some 300,000 distinct CDR3 sequences, 7% to 9% of them seen just once. Sequenced here: PBMCs, sampled more than 35 days after the first yellow fever vaccination. The receptors shown here come from a man younger than 30 who received the YFV17D yellow fever vaccine. The CDR3 runs from the conserved cysteine through the conserved F or W. The D gene is left open where the match is weak. The listing skips clone size in some rows; elsewhere it reads once, few, many or a size class.

abundance: few
len: 13
j_gene: TRBJ2-1
v_gene: TRBV6-2/TRBV6-3
d_gene: -
CDR3aa: CASRPTSFHEQFF
CDR3nt: TGTGCCAGCAGGCCTACTAGTTTCCATGAGCAGTTCTTC

abundance: many
len: 14
j_gene: TRBJ2-2
v_gene: TRBV5-1
d_gene: TRBD2
CDR3aa: CASSSGLASGELFF
CDR3nt: TGCGCCAGCAGCTCGGGACTAGCCTCCGGGGAGCTGTTTTTT

abundance: few
len: 20
j_gene: TRBJ2-5
v_gene: TRBV11-2
d_gene: TRBD2
CDR3aa: CASSLVGTSGGAAQEETQYF
CDR3nt: TGTGCCAGCAGCTTAGTCGGGACTAGCGGGGGGGCGGCACAGGAGGAGACCCAGTACTTC

abundance: many
len: 14
j_gene: TRBJ2-3
v_gene: TRBV5-4
d_gene: TRBD1
CDR3aa: CASSLGTGEDTQYF
CDR3nt: TGTGCCAGCAGCTTGGGGACAGGGGAGGATACGCAGTATTTT

abundance: few
len: 16
j_gene: TRBJ1-6
v_gene: TRBV12-3/TRBV12-4
d_gene: -
CDR3aa: CASTPTQVSYNSPLHF
CDR3nt: TGTGCCAGCACCCCGACTCAGGTTTCCTATAATTCACCCCTCCACTTT

abundance: many
len: 13
j_gene: TRBJ2-7
v_gene: TRBV7-6
d_gene: -
CDR3aa: CGTVWVGYAGQYF
CDR3nt: TGTGGGACCGTGTGGGTGGGTTATGCGGGGCAGTACTTC

abundance: few
len: 14
j_gene: TRBJ2-3
v_gene: TRBV12-3/TRBV12-4
d_gene: -
CDR3aa: CASRLGGSGDTQYF
CDR3nt: TGTGCCAGCAGGTTGGGAGGCTCAGGGGATACGCAGTATTTT

abundance: -
len: 17
j_gene: TRBJ2-1
v_gene: TRBV4-3
d_gene: TRBD2
CDR3aa: CASSQRLAGGSYNEQFF
CDR3nt: TGCGCCAGCAGCCAGAGACTAGCGGGGGGGTCCTACAATGAGCAGTTCTTC

abundance: -
len: 14
j_gene: TRBJ2-1
v_gene: TRBV5-1
d_gene: -
CDR3aa: CASSSEGSYNEQFF
CDR3nt: TGCGCCAGCAGCAGCGAGGGGTCCTACAATGAGCAGTTCTTC

abundance: -
len: 17
j_gene: TRBJ2-3
v_gene: TRBV11-2
d_gene: TRBD2
CDR3aa: CASSLVTRTSVTDTQYF
CDR3nt: TGTGCCAGCAGCTTAGTCACCCGAACTAGCGTAACAGATACGCAGTATTTT

abundance: -
len: 16
j_gene: TRBJ2-2
v_gene: TRBV7-2
d_gene: TRBD2
CDR3aa: CASRRSGGPNTGELFF
CDR3nt: TGTGCCAGCAGACGCTCGGGGGGTCCGAACACCGGGGAGCTGTTTTTT

abundance: -
len: 15
j_gene: TRBJ1-6
v_gene: TRBV5-5
d_gene: -
CDR3aa: CASSFSGEFNSPLHF
CDR3nt: TGTGCCAGCAGCTTTTCAGGGGAATTTAATTCACCCCTCCACTTT

abundance: few
len: 11
j_gene: TRBJ1-1
v_gene: TRBV2
d_gene: -
CDR3aa: CATREGTEAFF
CDR3nt: TGTGCCACCCGAGAGGGCACTGAAGCTTTCTTT

abundance: few
len: 13
j_gene: TRBJ2-5
v_gene: TRBV19
d_gene: -
CDR3aa: CASSPTWGATQYF
CDR3nt: TGTGCCAGTAGCCCCACCTGGGGCGCGACCCAGTACTTC

abundance: few
len: 14
j_gene: TRBJ1-5
v_gene: TRBV4-1
d_gene: -
CDR3aa: CASSQAPRNQPQHF
CDR3nt: TGCGCCAGCAGCCAAGCTCCACGCAATCAGCCCCAGCATTTT

abundance: -
len: 13
j_gene: TRBJ2-2
v_gene: TRBV5-1
d_gene: -
CDR3aa: CASSLLGQGELFF
CDR3nt: TGCGCCAGCAGCTTGCTGGGGCAGGGGGAGCTGTTTTTT

abundance: few
len: 13
j_gene: TRBJ2-7
v_gene: TRBV12-3/TRBV12-4
d_gene: -
CDR3aa: CASSLKAAYEQYF
CDR3nt: TGTGCCAGCAGTTTAAAGGCAGCCTACGAGCAGTACTTC

abundance: -
len: 14
j_gene: TRBJ1-1
v_gene: TRBV29-1
d_gene: TRBD1
CDR3aa: CSGSQGLENTEAFF
CDR3nt: TGCAGCGGATCACAGGGGCTGGAGAACACTGAAGCTTTCTTT

abundance: many
len: 13
j_gene: TRBJ2-2
v_gene: TRBV6-5
d_gene: -
CDR3aa: CASSYPPTRELFF
CDR3nt: TGTGCCAGCAGTTACCCCCCCACCCGGGAGCTGTTTTTT

abundance: -
len: 17
j_gene: TRBJ2-1
v_gene: TRBV3-1
d_gene: -
CDR3aa: CASSQFGTPQRNHEQFF
CDR3nt: TGTGCCAGCAGCCAATTCGGGACTCCCCAACGGAATCATGAGCAGTTCTTC

abundance: -
len: 15
j_gene: TRBJ2-3
v_gene: TRBV7-9
d_gene: TRBD2
CDR3aa: CASSFSSGGADTQYF
CDR3nt: TGTGCCAGCAGCTTTTCTAGCGGGGGGGCAGATACGCAGTATTTT

abundance: -
len: 13
j_gene: TRBJ2-2
v_gene: TRBV11-3
d_gene: -
CDR3aa: CASSLDSSRELFF
CDR3nt: TGTGCCAGCAGCTTAGATTCGAGCAGGGAGCTGTTTTTT

abundance: few
len: 17
j_gene: TRBJ2-3
v_gene: TRBV6-2/TRBV6-3
d_gene: TRBD2
CDR3aa: CASSYPIGQGGRDTQYF
CDR3nt: TGTGCCAGCAGTTACCCCATCGGTCAGGGAGGGCGAGATACGCAGTATTTT

abundance: -
len: 16
j_gene: TRBJ1-2
v_gene: TRBV5-4
d_gene: TRBD1
CDR3aa: CASSVDPGQARYGYTF
CDR3nt: TGTGCCAGCAGTGTAGATCCGGGACAGGCGAGATATGGCTACACCTTC

abundance: few
len: 15
j_gene: TRBJ2-2
v_gene: TRBV5-1
d_gene: -
CDR3aa: CASSLDTSETGELFF
CDR3nt: TGCGCCAGCAGCTTGGATACCTCGGAGACCGGGGAGCTGTTTTTT

abundance: few
len: 14
j_gene: TRBJ1-2
v_gene: TRBV5-4
d_gene: -
CDR3aa: CASSLIGGRYGYTF
CDR3nt: TGTGCCAGCAGCTTGATAGGGGGACGGTATGGCTACACCTTC

abundance: -
len: 15
j_gene: TRBJ2-5
v_gene: TRBV5-4
d_gene: -
CDR3aa: CASSLRVATGETQYF
CDR3nt: TGTGCCAGCAGCTTGCGAGTAGCGACTGGGGAGACCCAGTACTTC

abundance: -
len: 12
j_gene: TRBJ1-1
v_gene: TRBV20-1
d_gene: -
CDR3aa: CSAISDKLFGFF
CDR3nt: TGCAGTGCTATTTCGGACAAATTGTTTGGTTTCTTT

abundance: many
len: 14
j_gene: TRBJ2-5
v_gene: TRBV6-5
d_gene: -
CDR3aa: CASSFLGVQETQYF
CDR3nt: TGTGCCAGCAGTTTCCTGGGTGTACAAGAGACCCAGTACTTC

abundance: -
len: 14
j_gene: TRBJ1-5
v_gene: TRBV29-1
d_gene: -
CDR3aa: CSVSGGPEAQPQHF
CDR3nt: TGCAGCGTCTCTGGCGGCCCCGAGGCTCAGCCCCAGCATTTT

abundance: -
len: 15
j_gene: TRBJ1-4
v_gene: TRBV6-1
d_gene: -
CDR3aa: CASSERVGRVGKLFF
CDR3nt: TGTGCCAGCAGTGAACGGGTGGGAAGGGTAGGAAAACTGTTTTTT

abundance: few
len: 14
j_gene: TRBJ2-7
v_gene: TRBV13
d_gene: TRBD1
CDR3aa: CASSSTGGEYEQYF
CDR3nt: TGTGCCAGCAGCTCCACAGGGGGAGAGTACGAGCAGTACTTC

abundance: few
len: 16
j_gene: TRBJ2-3
v_gene: TRBV6-2/TRBV6-3
d_gene: TRBD1
CDR3aa: CASSYGPGQATDTQYF
CDR3nt: TGTGCCAGCAGTTACGGCCCCGGACAGGCTACAGATACGCAGTATTTT

abundance: many
len: 13
j_gene: TRBJ2-5
v_gene: TRBV7-7
d_gene: TRBD1
CDR3aa: CASSLDRAETQYF
CDR3nt: TGTGCCAGCAGCCTCGACAGGGCAGAGACCCAGTACTTC

abundance: -
len: 14
j_gene: TRBJ2-2
v_gene: TRBV27
d_gene: -
CDR3aa: CASRQRPNTGELFF
CDR3nt: TGTGCCAGCAGACAGCGACCGAACACCGGGGAGCTGTTTTTT

abundance: many
len: 15
j_gene: TRBJ2-1
v_gene: TRBV20-1
d_gene: TRBD2
CDR3aa: CSAREPSGVDNEQFF
CDR3nt: TGCAGTGCTAGAGAGCCTAGCGGGGTGGACAATGAGCAGTTCTTC

abundance: -
len: 14
j_gene: TRBJ2-7
v_gene: TRBV18
d_gene: TRBD2
CDR3aa: CASSPSGGSLEQYF
CDR3nt: TGTGCCAGCTCACCGAGCGGGGGTTCCCTCGAGCAGTACTTC

abundance: many
len: 14
j_gene: TRBJ1-5
v_gene: TRBV7-2
d_gene: -
CDR3aa: CASSSRYSNQPQHF
CDR3nt: TGTGCCAGCAGCTCGCGGTATAGCAATCAGCCCCAGCATTTT

abundance: -
len: 14
j_gene: TRBJ2-3
v_gene: TRBV24-1
d_gene: -
CDR3aa: CATSDPRSTDTQYF
CDR3nt: TGTGCCACCAGTGACCCTCGGAGCACAGATACGCAGTATTTT

abundance: many
len: 15
j_gene: TRBJ1-4
v_gene: TRBV7-2
d_gene: -
CDR3aa: CASSPLHLRGEKLFF
CDR3nt: TGTGCCAGCAGCCCGTTACACCTCCGAGGGGAAAAACTGTTTTTT

abundance: many
len: 14
j_gene: TRBJ1-2
v_gene: TRBV6-1
d_gene: TRBD1
CDR3aa: CASSRPGQGFGYTF
CDR3nt: TGTGCCAGCAGTCGACCGGGACAGGGTTTTGGCTACACCTTC

abundance: many
len: 16
j_gene: TRBJ1-1
v_gene: TRBV27
d_gene: -
CDR3aa: CASSLGPGEVYTEAFF
CDR3nt: TGTGCCAGCAGTTTAGGGCCAGGGGAGGTGTACACTGAAGCTTTCTTT

abundance: few
len: 15
j_gene: TRBJ1-1
v_gene: TRBV5-1
d_gene: TRBD1
CDR3aa: CASSLVGQGVGEAFF
CDR3nt: TGCGCCAGCAGCTTGGTAGGACAGGGGGTCGGTGAAGCTTTCTTT

abundance: -
len: 13
j_gene: TRBJ1-1
v_gene: TRBV9
d_gene: -
CDR3aa: CASSVRVNTEAFF
CDR3nt: TGTGCCAGCAGCGTCAGGGTGAACACTGAAGCTTTCTTT

abundance: many
len: 16
j_gene: TRBJ2-3
v_gene: TRBV4-3
d_gene: TRBD2
CDR3aa: CASSPELAGGPDTQYF
CDR3nt: TGCGCCAGCAGCCCCGAACTAGCGGGGGGGCCAGATACGCAGTATTTT

abundance: few
len: 15
j_gene: TRBJ2-2
v_gene: TRBV5-5
d_gene: -
CDR3aa: CASSLFRANTGELFF
CDR3nt: TGTGCCAGCAGCTTGTTTCGGGCGAACACCGGGGAGCTGTTTTTT

abundance: many
len: 14
j_gene: TRBJ1-1
v_gene: TRBV5-1
d_gene: -
CDR3aa: CASSFGGSETEAFF
CDR3nt: TGCGCCAGCAGCTTTGGAGGGTCGGAGACTGAAGCTTTCTTT

abundance: -
len: 11
j_gene: TRBJ2-1
v_gene: TRBV7-9
d_gene: -
CDR3aa: CASSVGGEQFF
CDR3nt: TGTGCCAGCAGCGTAGGGGGTGAGCAGTTCTTC

abundance: few
len: 14
j_gene: TRBJ1-2
v_gene: TRBV20-1
d_gene: -
CDR3aa: CSARTTRANYGYTF
CDR3nt: TGCAGTGCTAGGACGACACGAGCTAACTATGGCTACACCTTC

abundance: many
len: 15
j_gene: TRBJ2-1
v_gene: TRBV6-5
d_gene: -
CDR3aa: CASSYGTSPSNEQFF
CDR3nt: TGTGCCAGCAGTTACGGTACTAGCCCCAGCAATGAGCAGTTCTTC

abundance: -
len: 11
j_gene: TRBJ2-4
v_gene: TRBV7-9
d_gene: -
CDR3aa: CASGRVGIQYF
CDR3nt: TGTGCCAGCGGCAGGGTTGGCATTCAGTACTTC

abundance: -
len: 14
j_gene: TRBJ2-2
v_gene: TRBV7-8
d_gene: -
CDR3aa: CASTEQGNTGELFF
CDR3nt: TGTGCCAGCACCGAACAAGGGAACACCGGGGAGCTGTTTTTT

abundance: few
len: 16
j_gene: TRBJ1-3
v_gene: TRBV7-9
d_gene: -
CDR3aa: CASSLQTAGTRNTIYF
CDR3nt: TGTGCCAGCAGCTTACAAACCGCCGGGACCCGAAACACCATATATTTT

abundance: few
len: 17
j_gene: TRBJ2-1
v_gene: TRBV5-4
d_gene: -
CDR3aa: CASSRTWTLSSYNEQFF
CDR3nt: TGTGCCAGCAGCCGGACATGGACCTTAAGCTCCTACAATGAGCAGTTCTTC

abundance: -
len: 17
j_gene: TRBJ1-1
v_gene: TRBV4-1
d_gene: -
CDR3aa: CASSQGNSRGLNTEAFF
CDR3nt: TGCGCCAGCAGCCAAGGTAATTCCCGGGGCCTAAACACTGAAGCTTTCTTT

abundance: few
len: 14
j_gene: TRBJ2-1
v_gene: TRBV3-1
d_gene: TRBD1
CDR3aa: CASSHRTGHNEQFF
CDR3nt: TGTGCCAGCAGCCATCGGACAGGGCACAATGAGCAGTTCTTC

abundance: few
len: 14
j_gene: TRBJ1-1
v_gene: TRBV7-2
d_gene: -
CDR3aa: CASSLGEGGTEAFF
CDR3nt: TGTGCCAGCAGCTTGGGCGAAGGAGGGACGGAAGCTTTCTTT

abundance: -
len: 17
j_gene: TRBJ2-3
v_gene: TRBV5-4
d_gene: TRBD2
CDR3aa: CASSSTSGGAVTDTQYF
CDR3nt: TGTGCCAGCAGCTCCACTAGCGGGGGGGCTGTCACAGATACGCAGTATTTT

abundance: -
len: 16
j_gene: TRBJ1-1
v_gene: TRBV19
d_gene: TRBD1
CDR3aa: CASSTGQDYMNTEAFF
CDR3nt: TGTGCCAGTAGTACAGGACAGGACTACATGAACACTGAAGCTTTCTTT

abundance: many
len: 10
j_gene: TRBJ1-2
v_gene: TRBV10-3
d_gene: -
CDR3aa: CAIRAGGYTF
CDR3nt: TGTGCCATCAGGGCGGGAGGCTACACCTTC